Presented here are 20 T cell receptor beta chains from one specimen sequenced in a study of blood T cell repertoires in COVID-19. Data came from immunoSEQ multiplex PCR; TCRdb stores just in-frame clones and leaves some out. The sample lists about 260,000 clones, 86% occurring once. The sample consisted of peripheral blood. The receptors here all came from a man aged 35 to 55 who had recovered from COVID-19.

This clone was counted a few times. V gene TRBV28 combines with J gene TRBJ2-3; 8 bases fit TRBD1. Losses at the gene ends were 7 bases for V and 0 bases for J; bases not matched to a gene: 9. In germline, CDR1 is MDHEN, CDR2 SYDVKM. The CDR3 has 16 residues. The CDR3 here is CASNPTGTGSTDTQYF. The CDR3 region has the DNA TGTGCCAGCAATCCCACAGGGACAGGAAGCACAGATACGCAGTATTTT.

The chain is built from TRBV20-1 and TRBJ2-7; 11 nucleotides line up with TRBD2. Germline V gene lookup returns CDR1 DFQATT and CDR2 SNEGSKA (reference sequence). J lost 5 bases, V lost 6 bases, and 12 bases had no gene match. The CDR3 runs 15 residues. This CDR3 is CSASSGGAIIHEQYF. CDR3 DNA: TGCAGTGCCAGTAGCGGGGGGGCTATTATCCACGAGCAGTACTTC.

A few counts support this clone. This chain links TRBV2 with TRBJ1-2; no definite D call. The CDR3 covers 13 residues. V was trimmed by 4 bases and J by 2 bases, leaving 8 bases between them. CDR1 and CDR2 (germline): SNHLY, FYNNEI. The CDR3 spells CASSVRENYGYTF. In DNA form, the CDR3 reads TGTGCCAGCAGTGTGCGGGAGAACTATGGCTACACCTTC. The full variable domain, completed using reference TRBV2 and TRBJ1-2, is EPEVTQTPSHQVTQMGQEVILRCVPISNHLYFYWYRQILGQKVEFLVSFYNNEISEKSEIFDDQFSVERPDGSNFTLKIRSTKLEDSAMYFCASSVRENYGYTFGSGTRLTVV.

J is TRBJ2-7 and V is TRBV27; 11 bases match TRBD2. This CDR3 comprises 16 residues. The V gene end was trimmed by 2 bases and the J gene end by 4 bases; junction bases not matched to a gene: 7. Germline V gives CDR1 MNHEY, CDR2 SMNVEV (reference sequence). The CDR3 DNA sequence: TGTGCCAGCAGTTTAAGGCTAGCGGGAGGAAATTACGAGCAGTACTTC. Amino acids: CASSLRLAGGNYEQYF.

V gene TRBV7-8 combines with J gene TRBJ1-1, with 8 positions matching TRBD1. The CDR3 is 17 amino acids. With 4 bases clipped from V and 1 base from J, the junction kept 11 bases outside the gene matches. Germline values: CDR1 SGHVS, CDR2 FQNEAQ. The CDR3 DNA reads as TGTGCCAGCAGCTCCTACCCAGGGGGCGATGGGAACACTGAAGCTTTCTTT. Protein sequence: CASSSYPGGDGNTEAFF.

The chain combines TRBV2 with TRBJ2-4, with no clear D. Germline CDR1 reads SNHLY; CDR2 reads FYNNEI. Between the trimmed V and J ends, which lost 0 bases and 14 bases, there was a span of 14 bases. The length of the CDR3 is 13 residues. The CDR3 sequence: CASSEAQPPRKYF. The CDR3 coding sequence is TGTGCCAGCAGTGAAGCGCAGCCTCCCAGGAAGTACTTC.

The chain is built from TRBV9 and TRBJ2-1; 9 positions match TRBD2. CDR3 size: 16 residues. The junction had 9 bases not matched to a gene; V was cut back by 3 bases and J by 5 bases. In germline, CDR1 is SGDLS, CDR2 YYNGEE. This CDR3 is CASSAPRTSENNEQFF. Written as DNA, the CDR3 is TGTGCCAGCAGCGCCCCAAGGACTAGCGAGAACAATGAGCAGTTCTTC.

The chain joins TRBV7-2 to TRBJ2-2, with D unclear. The CDR3 totals 12 residues. From germline, CDR1 is SGHTA and CDR2 FQGNSA. V was shortened by 3 bases and J by 6 bases, with 5 bases between the two germline ends. CDR3 in DNA: TGTGCCAGCAGCTTCAGTTCCGGGGAGCTGTTTTTT. Protein sequence: CASSFSSGELFF.

The rearrangement uses TRBV4-1 and TRBJ2-1; 8 bases map to TRBD2. With 4 bases clipped from V and 7 bases from J, the junction kept 12 bases outside the gene matches. The germline CDR1 and CDR2 sequences are MGHRA and YSYEKL. The CDR3 consists of 16 residues. The CDR3 reads CASSRNSGTPGNEQFF. The CDR3 nucleotides read TGCGCCAGCAGCCGGAATAGCGGGACCCCTGGTAATGAGCAGTTCTTC.

V gene TRBV2 combines with J gene TRBJ2-7; TRBD2 is a possible D gene (6 bases). Germline assignment: CDR1 SNHLY and CDR2 FYNNEI. V lost 0 bases, J lost 11 bases, and 14 bases lay in between. The CDR3 extends over 13 amino acids. CDR3 sequence: CASSEAGTSPEYF. Here the CDR3 DNA reads TGTGCCAGCAGTGAAGCGGGGACTTCCCCTGAGTACTTC.

This rearrangement joins TRBV5-4 to TRBJ2-3; 7 nucleotides align to TRBD2. CDR1 is SGHNT, CDR2 YYREEE, per germline (reference sequence). Unmatched junction bases numbered 4, after V lost 4 bases and J lost 2 bases. The CDR3 spans 14 residues. The chain's CDR3 is CASSDRGDTDTQYF. Written as DNA, the CDR3 is TGTGCCAGCAGCGACCGGGGGGACACAGATACGCAGTATTTT.

The rearrangement links TRBV6-2 or TRBV6-3 to TRBJ2-7; 9 bases map to TRBD2. This CDR3 contains 15 residues. Germline V gives CDR1 MNHEY, CDR2 SVGEGT. V shed 2 bases and J 3 bases; nucleotides not matched to a gene: 5. The CDR3 DNA sequence: TGTGCCAGCAGTTACAGGGCTAGCGGGATCTACGAGCAGTACTTC. It codes for CASSYRASGIYEQYF.

The genes are TRBV7-9 and TRBJ2-3, with TRBD2 identical over 7 bases. The CDR3 sequence is 15 residues long. Germline CDR1 and CDR2: SEHNR and FQNEAQ (reference sequence). The trim removed 1 base at V and 3 bases at J, leaving 4 bases unmatched. For the CDR3, the DNA is TGTGCCAGCAGCTTAGTCCTGGGACTAACAGATACGCAGTATTTT. Its protein product is CASSLVLGLTDTQYF.

This clone appeared a single time. The chain employs TRBV5-4 and TRBJ2-3; D is perhaps TRBD1 (5 bases). CDR3 length: 16 amino acids. The germline gives CDR1 SGHNT, CDR2 YYREEE (reference sequence). The V and J ends lost 1 base and 1 base respectively, with 13 bases between them. For the CDR3, the DNA is TGTGCCAGCAGCTTGAGGGGTCTAGTGGGCACAGATACGCAGTATTTT. Encoded protein: CASSLRGLVGTDTQYF.

This chain links TRBV4-3 with TRBJ2-7, with 8 bases identical to TRBD2. With V trimmed by 1 base and J by 2 bases, 4 bases remained unmatched. The CDR3 is 15 residues long. Germline V lookup: CDR1 LGHNA, CDR2 YSLEER. The CDR3 DNA reads as TGCGCCAGCAGCCAAGGAGCGGGAGTGACCTACGAGCAGTACTTC. As protein: CASSQGAGVTYEQYF.

The chain carries TRBV6-4 and TRBJ2-6; TRBD2 is a possible D gene (5 bases). CDR1 MRHNA and CDR2 SNTAGT come from the germline V gene. Trimming stripped 6 bases from V and 1 base from J, with 10 bases between. The CDR3 totals 15 residues. The DNA of the CDR3 is TGTGCCAGCAGGCCCGGAGGATCTGGGGCCAACGTCCTGACTTTC. Protein product: CASRPGGSGANVLTF.

The CDR3 sequence: CASSTHRGDIQYF. In DNA, the CDR3 is TGTGCCAGTAGTACGCACAGGGGTGACATTCAGTACTTC. This rearrangement joins TRBV19 to TRBJ2-4; 7 bases line up with TRBD1. The J segment lost 8 bases and the V segment lost 4 bases, leaving 5 bases of the junction unmatched. This CDR3 comprises 13 residues. Germline V lookup: CDR1 LNHDA, CDR2 SQIVND (reference sequence). The whole variable domain, filled in from reference TRBV19 and TRBJ2-4, reads DGGITQSPKYLFRKEGQNVTLSCEQNLNHDAMYWYRQDPGQGLRLIYYSQIVNDFQKGDIAEGYSVSREKKESFPLTVTSAQKNPTAFYLCASSTHRGDIQYFGAGTRLSVL.

This chain connects TRBV13 to TRBJ1-4, with TRBD1 identical over 7 bases. CDR3 length equals 16 residues. Germline V gene data show CDR1 as PRHDT and CDR2 as FYEKMQ (reference sequence). V shed 0 bases, J shed 4 bases, and the junction held 5 bases outside the gene matches. CDR3 in amino acids: CASSLGGQTFNEKLFF. Here the CDR3 DNA reads TGTGCCAGCAGCTTAGGGGGACAGACATTTAATGAAAAACTGTTTTTT.

The chain has TRBV19 and TRBJ1-3, with D unclear. Germline loops: CDR1 LNHDA, CDR2 SQIVND (reference sequence). There are 17 residues in the CDR3. The ends were cut back, 7 bases at V and 0 bases at J, with 19 bases in the middle. CDR3 sequence (DNA): TGTGCCAGTACCTTCGCTGCCTCCCTACCCTCTGGAAACACCATATATTTT. Its translation is CASTFAASLPSGNTIYF.

This chain joins TRBV10-3 and TRBJ2-1, with 8 bases identical to TRBD2. Germline V gene data show CDR1 as ENHRY and CDR2 as SYGVKD. J gave up 6 bases and V 9 bases, and 7 bases lay outside the gene matches. The CDR3 consists of 13 residues. The CDR3 bases are TGTGCCATAGGACTAGCCACCGGCAATGAGCAGTTCTTC. This gives the protein CAIGLATGNEQFF.